This is a list of T cell receptor beta chains from one sample in a study of cytomegalovirus exposure and HLA in healthy donors. Profiled with immunoSEQ multiplex PCR; TCRdb holds only in-frame clones, not every one. The table records fewer than 80,000 clones, 74% of them present only once. Source material: PBMCs. The receptors come from a woman between 55 and 75 years old in good health and CMV-seropositive. The CDR3 runs from the conserved cysteine through the conserved F or W. The D gene is left open where the match is weak. Clone size is stated in some rows and not others, as once, few, many or a class when expanded.

TRBJ2-3,NA,TRBV29-1,TRBD2,18,TGCGCAGTGTTACCAGCTAGCGGGGGGACCTCTAGCACAGATACGCAGTATTTT,CAVLPASGGTSSTDTQYF
TRBJ2-7,once,TRBV7-2,NA,12,TGTGCCAGCAGCTTAGGGGCATTCGAGCAGTACTTC,CASSLGAFEQYF
TRBJ1-1,NA,TRBV30,NA,16,TGTGCCTGGAGTCGGGGTTTATGGAGGTGGGACACTGAAGCTTTCTTT,CAWSRGLWRWDTEAFF
TRBJ2-2,NA,TRBV12-5,NA,15,TGTGCTAGTGGTTTGGTACAGGGAGCGGCCGGGGAGCTGTTTTTT,CASGLVQGAAGELFF
TRBJ1-1,NA,TRBV15,NA,14,TGTGCCACCAGCAGTCATACAGGGTCAACTGAAGCTTTCTTT,CATSSHTGSTEAFF
TRBJ2-3,NA,TRBV7-9,TRBD2,16,TGTGCCAGCAGCTTCAGGGCTAGCGGGATGGGAGATGCGCAGTATTTT,CASSFRASGMGDAQYF
TRBJ1-1,NA,TRBV19,TRBD1,14,TGTGCCAGTACTCGGGACAGGGGGGTCACTGAAGCTTTCTTT,CASTRDRGVTEAFF
TRBJ2-5,NA,TRBV10-3,NA,14,TGTGCCACCAGCAACGCGGGGCGGGGAGAGACCCAGTACTTC,CATSNAGRGETQYF
TRBJ1-5,NA,TRBV5-3,NA,15,TGTGCCAGAAGCCCGTCCAGGGAAAGCAATCAGCCCCAGCATTTT,CARSPSRESNQPQHF
TRBJ1-2,NA,TRBV27,TRBD1,18,TGTGCCACGGCTGAATCCGGGACAGGGGGCGGTTCGATCTATGGCTACACCTTC,CATAESGTGGGSIYGYTF
TRBJ1-1,NA,TRBV9,NA,15,TGTGCCAGCAGCGTTATAGGAGGGCGTGACACTGAAGCTTTCTTT,CASSVIGGRDTEAFF
TRBJ2-7,once,TRBV27,TRBD1,14,TGTGCCAGCAGTCCGCGGACAGGGGTGAACGAGCAGTACTTC,CASSPRTGVNEQYF
TRBJ2-5,NA,TRBV2,NA,11,TGTGCCAGCACGCAGGAAGAGACCCAGTACTTC,CASTQEETQYF
TRBJ1-2,few,TRBV5-1,TRBD1,16,TGCGCCAGCAGCTTGGCCCAGGGGGAATCTAACTATGGCTACACCTTC,CASSLAQGESNYGYTF
TRBJ1-1,NA,TRBV27,NA,14,TGTGCCAGCAGTTTATCGGCAGGAAACACTGAAGCTTTCTTT,CASSLSAGNTEAFF
TRBJ1-1,few,TRBV10-2,TRBD1,13,TGCGCCAGCGGGACAGGGTGGACCACTGAAGCTTTCTTT,CASGTGWTTEAFF
TRBJ1-4,NA,TRBV5-1,NA,15,TGCGCCAGCAGCCCCGGACATCCAACTAATGAAAAACTGTTTTTT,CASSPGHPTNEKLFF
TRBJ1-5,few,TRBV10-1,TRBD1,13,TGCGCCAGCAGTCGGGACAGATCTGCGCCCCAGCATTTT,CASSRDRSAPQHF
TRBJ1-5,NA,TRBV7-2,NA,13,TGTGCCAGCAGCCGCAGTAGCAATCAGCCCCAGCATTTT,CASSRSSNQPQHF
TRBJ1-1,NA,TRBV27,NA,15,TGTGCCAGCAGTTTGGCGACAGGAGTGAACACTGAAGCTTTCTTT,CASSLATGVNTEAFF
TRBJ1-4,few,TRBV5-5,TRBD1,14,TGTGCCAGCAGCTTGACAGGGGGCCAGGAAAAACTGTTTTTT,CASSLTGGQEKLFF
TRBJ1-4,few,TRBV10-3,NA,15,TGTGCCATCAGTGATCCTGGGGGCATTAATGAAAAACTGTTTTTT,CAISDPGGINEKLFF
TRBJ2-1,NA,TRBV7-2,TRBD2,15,TGTGCCAGCAGCTTAGTCGGGACTACCTACAATGAGCAGTTCTTC,CASSLVGTTYNEQFF
TRBJ1-3,few,TRBV5-1,TRBD1,16,TGCGCCAGCAGCAGTACAGGGGTCAGCTCTGGAAACACCATATATTTT,CASSSTGVSSGNTIYF
TRBJ1-4,many,TRBV5-5,TRBD1,14,TGTGCCAGCAGGCAGACAGGGACTAATGAAAAACTGTTTTTT,CASRQTGTNEKLFF
TRBJ2-7,NA,TRBV9,TRBD1,14,TGTGCCAGCAGCCTCCAGGACAGGGGCTACGAGCAGTACTTC,CASSLQDRGYEQYF
TRBJ2-7,NA,TRBV5-1,NA,14,TGCGCCAGCAGCCCCGGACAGTCCCCATACGAGCAGTACTTC,CASSPGQSPYEQYF
TRBJ1-4,NA,TRBV4-2,NA,14,TGTGCCAGCAGCCAAGGCGCGTTAAATGAAAAACTGTTTTTT,CASSQGALNEKLFF
TRBJ2-7,NA,TRBV27,TRBD1,14,TGTGCCAGCAGTTTCTACAGGGGCTCCTACGAGCAGTACTTC,CASSFYRGSYEQYF
TRBJ1-2,NA,TRBV6-5,NA,15,TGTGCCAGCAGTTACTCGTTACAGGGAAGCGGTGGCTACACCTTC,CASSYSLQGSGGYTF
TRBJ1-2,NA,TRBV30,TRBD1,11,TGTGCCTGGTGGACAGGGTTTGGCTACACCTTC,CAWWTGFGYTF
TRBJ1-1,once,TRBV20-1,NA,11,TGCAGTGTCTCTTTCGACACTGAAGCTTTCTTT,CSVSFDTEAFF
TRBJ1-1,few,TRBV18,NA,13,TGTGCCAGCTCACCTACAGGGAACACTGAAGCTTTCTTT,CASSPTGNTEAFF
TRBJ2-5,NA,TRBV20-1,TRBD2,11,TGCAGTGCTAGAGGCGGGGGGGCCCAGTACTTC,CSARGGGAQYF
TRBJ1-1,NA,TRBV19,NA,13,TGTGCCAGTAGTTATGCTTCCGGGACTGAAGCTTTCTTT,CASSYASGTEAFF
TRBJ2-3,NA,TRBV19,NA,17,TGTGCCAGTAGCACCCACGGGAGTGGGGAAGGGACAGATACGCAGTATTTT,CASSTHGSGEGTDTQYF
TRBJ1-1,NA,TRBV30,TRBD1,15,TGTGCCTGGAGTGTCAGGGGGCGAATGGACACTGAAGCTTTCTTT,CAWSVRGRMDTEAFF
TRBJ1-4,once,TRBV5-1,NA,14,TGCGCCAGCAGCAGAGGGGGACCTGAGGAAAAACTGTTTTTT,CASSRGGPEEKLFF
TRBJ1-5,NA,TRBV28,NA,15,TGTGCCAGCTTCCGGGAGTCAGGGCGCAATCAGCCCCAGCATTTT,CASFRESGRNQPQHF
TRBJ1-5,NA,TRBV6-1,NA,15,TGTGCCAGCAGTCAAGGACGGGTGAGAATTCAGCCCCAGCATTTT,CASSQGRVRIQPQHF
TRBJ1-2,NA,TRBV29-1,NA,13,TGCAGCGTTGAAGAGTCGGGGTACTATGGCTACACCTTC,CSVEESGYYGYTF
TRBJ2-7,NA,TRBV2,TRBD2,15,TGTGCCAGCAGTGTAGCGGGGGGGACCTCCTACGAGCAGTACTTC,CASSVAGGTSYEQYF
TRBJ1-1,NA,TRBV18,NA,18,TGTGCCAGCTCACCACGAGTGGGGGGGGGTATGATGAACACTGAAGCTTTCTTT,CASSPRVGGGMMNTEAFF
TRBJ2-4,NA,TRBV13,NA,15,TGTGCCAGCAGCTCCGCTTCAGGGGGGATGAACATTCAGTACTTC,CASSSASGGMNIQYF
TRBJ2-7,NA,TRBV5-1,TRBD1,18,TGCGCCAGCAGTAGGAGTTGGGCTGGGGGACAGGACCCCTACGAGCAGTACTTC,CASSRSWAGGQDPYEQYF
TRBJ1-4,NA,TRBV2,NA,15,TGTGCCAGCAGGGAACCGGGTCTCCGTGGCGAAAAACTGTTTTTT,CASREPGLRGEKLFF
TRBJ1-2,NA,TRBV6-1,NA,16,TGTGCCAGCAGTGGCCCTTCCGACGTGTGGAGAGGAGGCTACACCTTC,CASSGPSDVWRGGYTF
TRBJ1-4,NA,TRBV18,NA,14,TGTGCCAGCTCACAAGTTCGGGGAAATGAAAAACTGTTTTTT,CASSQVRGNEKLFF
TRBJ1-5,NA,TRBV7-9,NA,16,TGTGCCAGCAGGCATCCGGGAGGCATCAGCAATCAGCCCCAGCATTTT,CASRHPGGISNQPQHF
TRBJ1-2,NA,TRBV27,NA,15,TGTGCCAGCAGTTTCAAGGCAGGGAGGAACTATGGCTACACCTTC,CASSFKAGRNYGYTF
TRBJ2-6,NA,TRBV9,TRBD2,20,TGTGCCAGCAGCCGCCGCCGAGTGAGCGGGGGGGCCGGCGGGGCCAACGTCCTGACTTTC,CASSRRRVSGGAGGANVLTF
TRBJ1-3,NA,TRBV4-1,NA,15,TGCGCCAGCAGCCAAGCGGCAGGGGTTGGAAACACCATATATTTT,CASSQAAGVGNTIYF
TRBJ2-7,NA,TRBV6-1,NA,10,TGTGCCAGGAGAAACTACGAGCAGTACTTC,CARRNYEQYF
TRBJ1-1,NA,TRBV14,NA,14,TGTGCCAGCAGCCAAGCAGGAGGGCTGGCTGAAGCTTTCTTT,CASSQAGGLAEAFF
TRBJ1-1,NA,TRBV28,NA,14,TGTGCCAGAGGTCAGAGGCGTAGCAACACTGAAGCTTTCTTT,CARGQRRSNTEAFF